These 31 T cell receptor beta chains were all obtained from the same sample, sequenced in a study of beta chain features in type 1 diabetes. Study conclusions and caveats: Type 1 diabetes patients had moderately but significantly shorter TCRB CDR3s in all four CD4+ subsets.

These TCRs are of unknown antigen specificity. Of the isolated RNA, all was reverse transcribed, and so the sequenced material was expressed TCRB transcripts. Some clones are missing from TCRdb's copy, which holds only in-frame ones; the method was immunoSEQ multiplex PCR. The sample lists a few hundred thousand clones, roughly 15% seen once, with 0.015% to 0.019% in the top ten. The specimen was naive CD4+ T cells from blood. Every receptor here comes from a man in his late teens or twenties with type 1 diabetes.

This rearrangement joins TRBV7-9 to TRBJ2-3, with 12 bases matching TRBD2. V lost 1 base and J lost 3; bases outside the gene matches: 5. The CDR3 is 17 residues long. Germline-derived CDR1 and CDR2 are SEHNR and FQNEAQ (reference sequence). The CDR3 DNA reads TGTGCCAGCAGCTTAGGACTAGCGGGGGTCGGGACAGATACGCAGTATTTT. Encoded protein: CASSLGLAGVGTDTQYF.

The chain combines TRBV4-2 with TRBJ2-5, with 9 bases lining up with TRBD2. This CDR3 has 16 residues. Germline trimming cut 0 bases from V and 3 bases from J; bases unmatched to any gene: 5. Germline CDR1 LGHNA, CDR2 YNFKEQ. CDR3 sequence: CASSQEGLAGKETQYF. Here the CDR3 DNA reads TGTGCCAGCAGCCAAGAAGGTCTAGCGGGAAAAGAGACCCAGTACTTC.

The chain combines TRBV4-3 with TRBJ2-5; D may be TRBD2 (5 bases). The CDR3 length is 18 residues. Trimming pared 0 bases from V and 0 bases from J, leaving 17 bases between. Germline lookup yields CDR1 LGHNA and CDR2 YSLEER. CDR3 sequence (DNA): TGCGCCAGCAGCCAAGATGGTTCTAGCCAGGATAACCAAGAGACCCAGTACTTC. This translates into CASSQDGSSQDNQETQYF.

This CDR3 reads CASSYGTRSNQPQHF. DNA of the CDR3: TGTGCCAGCAGTTATGGGACAAGGAGCAATCAGCCCCAGCATTTT. The rearrangement uses TRBV28 and TRBJ1-5; TRBD1 is a possible D gene (6 bases). V gave up 4 bases and J gave up 1 base, with 11 bases separating them. Germline V gene lookup returns CDR1 MDHEN and CDR2 SYDVKM. The CDR3 spans 15 residues.

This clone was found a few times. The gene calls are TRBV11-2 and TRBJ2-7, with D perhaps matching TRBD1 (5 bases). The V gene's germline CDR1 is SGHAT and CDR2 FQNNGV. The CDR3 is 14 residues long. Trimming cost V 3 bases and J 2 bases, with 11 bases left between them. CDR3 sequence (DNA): TGTGCCAGCAGCTTGACCCAGGGTACCTACGAGCAGTACTTC. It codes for CASSLTQGTYEQYF.

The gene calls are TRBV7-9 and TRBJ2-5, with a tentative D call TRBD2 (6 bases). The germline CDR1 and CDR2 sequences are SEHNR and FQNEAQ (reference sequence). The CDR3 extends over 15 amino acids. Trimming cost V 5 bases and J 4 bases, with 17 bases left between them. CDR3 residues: CASSPGLEGRETQYF. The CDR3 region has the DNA TGTGCCAGCAGCCCGGGGTTGGAGGGGAGAGAGACCCAGTACTTC.

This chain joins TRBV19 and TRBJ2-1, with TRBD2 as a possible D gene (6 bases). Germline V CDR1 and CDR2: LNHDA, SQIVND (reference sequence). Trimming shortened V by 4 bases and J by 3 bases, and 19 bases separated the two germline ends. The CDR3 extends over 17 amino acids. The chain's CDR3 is CASSTATRTKIYNEQFF. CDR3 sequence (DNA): TGTGCCAGTAGTACCGCAACACGGACTAAAATCTACAATGAGCAGTTCTTC.

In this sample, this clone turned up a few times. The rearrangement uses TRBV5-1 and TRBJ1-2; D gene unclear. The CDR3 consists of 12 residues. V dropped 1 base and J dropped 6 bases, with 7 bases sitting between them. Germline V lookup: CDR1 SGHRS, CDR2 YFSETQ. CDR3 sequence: CASSLWGDGYTF. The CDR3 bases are TGCGCCAGCAGCTTGTGGGGAGATGGCTACACCTTC.

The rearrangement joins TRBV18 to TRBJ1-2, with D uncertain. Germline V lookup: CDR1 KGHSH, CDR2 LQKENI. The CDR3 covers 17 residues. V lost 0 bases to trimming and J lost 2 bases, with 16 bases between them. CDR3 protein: CASSPPYRSTPNYGYTF. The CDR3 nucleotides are TGTGCCAGCTCACCACCGTATCGGTCTACCCCCAACTATGGCTACACCTTC.

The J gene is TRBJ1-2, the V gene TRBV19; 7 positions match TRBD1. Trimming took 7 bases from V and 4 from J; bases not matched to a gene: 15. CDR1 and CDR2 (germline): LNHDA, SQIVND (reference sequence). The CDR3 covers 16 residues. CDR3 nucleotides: TGTGCCAGTACCAAAGGGGACAGCCTACAACTCTATGGCTACACCTTC. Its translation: CASTKGDSLQLYGYTF.

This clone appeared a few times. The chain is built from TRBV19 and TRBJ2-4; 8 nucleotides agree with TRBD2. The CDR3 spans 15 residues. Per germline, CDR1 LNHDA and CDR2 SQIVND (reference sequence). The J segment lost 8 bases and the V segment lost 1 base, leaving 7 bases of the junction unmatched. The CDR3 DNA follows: TGTGCCAGTAGTATAGGTTACCGGGAGGGGGACATTCAGTACTTC. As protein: CASSIGYREGDIQYF.

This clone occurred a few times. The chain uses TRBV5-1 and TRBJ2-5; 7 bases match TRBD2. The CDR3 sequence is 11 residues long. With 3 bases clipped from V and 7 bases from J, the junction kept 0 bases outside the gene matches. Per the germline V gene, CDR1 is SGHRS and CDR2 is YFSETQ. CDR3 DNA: TGCGCCAGCAGCTCGGGGGGGACCCAGTACTTC. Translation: CASSSGGTQYF.

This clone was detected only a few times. CDR3 loop: CSARDLGEQYF. CDR3 bases: TGCAGTGCTAGAGATCTCGGGGAACAGTACTTC. The V gene is TRBV20-1, the J gene TRBJ2-7, with a tentative D call TRBD2 (5 bases). The V end lost 0 bases, the J end lost 10 bases, and 10 bases lay between the germline ends. The CDR3 totals 11 residues. Germline V gene data show CDR1 as DFQATT and CDR2 as SNEGSKA (reference sequence).

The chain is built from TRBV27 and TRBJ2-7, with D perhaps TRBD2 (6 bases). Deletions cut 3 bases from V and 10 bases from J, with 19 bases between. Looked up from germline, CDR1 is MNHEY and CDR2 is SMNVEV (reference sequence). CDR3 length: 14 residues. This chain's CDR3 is CASSFFRESTEQYF. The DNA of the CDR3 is TGTGCCAGCAGTTTTTTCCGGGAGTCGACTGAACAGTACTTC.

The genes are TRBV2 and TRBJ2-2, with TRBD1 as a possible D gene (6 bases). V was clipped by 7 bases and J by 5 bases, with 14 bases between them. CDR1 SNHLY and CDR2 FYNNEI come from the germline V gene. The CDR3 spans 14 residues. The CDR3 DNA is TGTGCCAGCATACGTAACAGGGCAACCGGGGAGCTGTTTTTT. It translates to CASIRNRATGELFF. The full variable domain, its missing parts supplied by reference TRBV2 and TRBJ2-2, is EPEVTQTPSHQVTQMGQEVILRCVPISNHLYFYWYRQILGQKVEFLVSFYNNEISEKSEIFDDQFSVERPDGSNFTLKIRSTKLEDSAMYFCASIRNRATGELFFGEGSRLTVL.

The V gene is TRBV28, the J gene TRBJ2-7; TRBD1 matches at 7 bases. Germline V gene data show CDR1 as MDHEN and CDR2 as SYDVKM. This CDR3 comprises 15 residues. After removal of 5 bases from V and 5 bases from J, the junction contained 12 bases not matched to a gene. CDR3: CASSPSGEGGNEQYF. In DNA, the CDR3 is TGTGCCAGCAGTCCCTCTGGGGAAGGGGGCAACGAGCAGTACTTC.

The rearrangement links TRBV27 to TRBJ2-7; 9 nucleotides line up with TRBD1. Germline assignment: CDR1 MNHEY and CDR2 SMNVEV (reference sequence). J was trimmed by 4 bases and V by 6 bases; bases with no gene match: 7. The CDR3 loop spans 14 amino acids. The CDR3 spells CASRRTGAVYEQYF. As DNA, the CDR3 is TGTGCCAGCAGGAGGACAGGGGCGGTGTACGAGCAGTACTTC.

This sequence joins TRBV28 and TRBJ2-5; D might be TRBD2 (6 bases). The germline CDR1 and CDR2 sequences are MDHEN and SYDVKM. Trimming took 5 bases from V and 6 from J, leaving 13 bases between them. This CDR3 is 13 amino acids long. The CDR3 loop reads CASSLGLRQTQYF. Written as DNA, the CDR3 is TGTGCCAGCAGTCTGGGACTCAGACAGACCCAGTACTTC.

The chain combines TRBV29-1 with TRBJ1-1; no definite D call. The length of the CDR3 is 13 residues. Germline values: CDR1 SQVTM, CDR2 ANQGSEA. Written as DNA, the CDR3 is TGCACCTACGGGGTATCCATGAACACTGAAGCTTTCTTT. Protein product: CTYGVSMNTEAFF.

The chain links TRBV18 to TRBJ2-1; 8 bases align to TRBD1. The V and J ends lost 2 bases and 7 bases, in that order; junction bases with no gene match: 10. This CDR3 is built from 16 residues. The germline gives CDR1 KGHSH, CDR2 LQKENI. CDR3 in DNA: TGTGCCAGCTCACCAGCCGGACAGGGTAGGCGGAATGAGCAGTTCTTC. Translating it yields CASSPAGQGRRNEQFF. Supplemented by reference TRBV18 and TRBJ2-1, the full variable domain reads NAGVMQNPRHLVRRRGQEARLRCSPMKGHSHVYWYRQLPEEGLKFMVYLQKENIIDESGMPKERFSAEFPKEGPSILRIQQVVRGDSAAYFCASSPAGQGRRNEQFFGPGTRLTVL.

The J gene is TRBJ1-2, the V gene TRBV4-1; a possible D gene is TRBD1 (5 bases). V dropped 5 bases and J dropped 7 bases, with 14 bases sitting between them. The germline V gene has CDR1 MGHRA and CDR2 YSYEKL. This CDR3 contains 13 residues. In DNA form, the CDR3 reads TGCGCCAGCAGCTCTTCGGGGGGGACTGGCTACACCTTC. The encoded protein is CASSSSGGTGYTF.

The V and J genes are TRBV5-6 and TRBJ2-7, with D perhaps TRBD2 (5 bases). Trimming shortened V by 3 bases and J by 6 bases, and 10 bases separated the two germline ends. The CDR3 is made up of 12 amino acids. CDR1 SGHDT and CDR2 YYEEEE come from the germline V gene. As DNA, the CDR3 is TGTGCCAGCAGCTCGGGAATTGCCGAGCAGTACTTC. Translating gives CASSSGIAEQYF.

The CDR3 region has the DNA TGCAGCGTTGGTCTTATCCTAGCGGGAAATGGGGAGCAGTTCTTC. It specifies CSVGLILAGNGEQFF. V gene TRBV29-1 combines with J gene TRBJ2-1; 9 bases agree with TRBD2. The CDR3 sequence is 15 residues long. Trimming at V came to 4 bases and at J to 10 bases, leaving 14 bases not matched to a gene. Germline CDR1 is SQVTM and CDR2 is ANQGSEA.

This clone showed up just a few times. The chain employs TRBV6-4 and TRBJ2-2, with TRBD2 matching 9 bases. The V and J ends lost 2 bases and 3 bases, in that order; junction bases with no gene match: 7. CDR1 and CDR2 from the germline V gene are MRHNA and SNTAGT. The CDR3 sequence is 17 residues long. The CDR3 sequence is CASSDPRLAEHTGELFF. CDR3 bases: TGTGCCAGCAGTGACCCTCGACTAGCGGAACACACCGGGGAGCTGTTTTTT.

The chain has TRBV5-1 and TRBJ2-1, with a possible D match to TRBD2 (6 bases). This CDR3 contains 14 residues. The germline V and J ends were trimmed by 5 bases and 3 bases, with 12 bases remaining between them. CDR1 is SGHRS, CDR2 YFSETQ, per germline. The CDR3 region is CASSSDYFYNEQFF. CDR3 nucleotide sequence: TGCGCCAGCAGTTCGGACTACTTCTACAATGAGCAGTTCTTC. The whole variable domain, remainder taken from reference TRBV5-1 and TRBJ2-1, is KAGVTQTPRYLIKTRGQQVTLSCSPISGHRSVSWYQQTPGQGLQFLFEYFSETQRNKGNFPGRFSGRQFSNSRSEMNVSTLELGDSALYLCASSSDYFYNEQFFGPGTRLTVL.

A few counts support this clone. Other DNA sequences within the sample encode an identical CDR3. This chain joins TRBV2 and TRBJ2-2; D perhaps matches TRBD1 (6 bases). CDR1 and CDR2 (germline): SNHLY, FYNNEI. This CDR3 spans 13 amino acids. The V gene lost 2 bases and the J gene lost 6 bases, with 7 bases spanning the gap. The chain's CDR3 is CASSEQGSGELFF. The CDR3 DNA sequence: TGTGCCAGCAGTGAACAGGGGTCCGGGGAGCTGTTTTTT.

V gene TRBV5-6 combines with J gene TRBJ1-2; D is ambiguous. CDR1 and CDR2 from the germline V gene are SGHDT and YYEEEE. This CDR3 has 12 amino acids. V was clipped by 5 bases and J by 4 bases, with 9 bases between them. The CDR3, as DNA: TGTGCCAGCAGTTCAGGTGCCTATGGCTACACCTTC. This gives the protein CASSSGAYGYTF. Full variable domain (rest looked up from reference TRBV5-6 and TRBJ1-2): DAGVTQSPTHLIKTRGQQVTLRCSPKSGHDTVSWYQQALGQGPQFIFQYYEEEERQRGNFPDRFSGHQFPNYSSELNVNALLLGDSALYLCASSSGAYGYTFGSGTRLTVV.

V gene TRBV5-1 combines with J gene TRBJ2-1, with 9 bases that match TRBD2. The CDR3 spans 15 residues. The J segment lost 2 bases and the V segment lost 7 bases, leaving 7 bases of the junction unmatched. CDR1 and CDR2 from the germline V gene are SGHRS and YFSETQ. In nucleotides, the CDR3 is TGCGCCAGCCAGGTCGGGACTAGCCCCTACAATGAGCAGTTCTTC. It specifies CASQVGTSPYNEQFF.

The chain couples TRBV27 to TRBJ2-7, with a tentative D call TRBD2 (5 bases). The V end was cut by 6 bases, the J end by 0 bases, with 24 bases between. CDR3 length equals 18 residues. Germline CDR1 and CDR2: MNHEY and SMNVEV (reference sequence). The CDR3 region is CASSSPLTMSGSSYEQYF. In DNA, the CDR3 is TGTGCCAGCAGCTCCCCACTGACTATGAGCGGAAGCTCCTACGAGCAGTACTTC.

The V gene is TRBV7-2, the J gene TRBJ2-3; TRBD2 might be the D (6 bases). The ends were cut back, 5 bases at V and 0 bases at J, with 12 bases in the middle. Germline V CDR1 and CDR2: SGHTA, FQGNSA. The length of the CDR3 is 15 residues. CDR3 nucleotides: TGTGCCAGCAGCCGTAGCGGCCCTAGCACAGATACGCAGTATTTT. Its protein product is CASSRSGPSTDTQYF.

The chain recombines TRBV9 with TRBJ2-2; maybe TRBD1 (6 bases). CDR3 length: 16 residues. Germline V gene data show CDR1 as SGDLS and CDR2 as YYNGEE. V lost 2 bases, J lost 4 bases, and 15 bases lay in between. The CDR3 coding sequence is TGTGCCAGCAGCGTTCTCCCAGGGGTGTCCACCGGGGAGCTGTTTTTT. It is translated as CASSVLPGVSTGELFF.